This TCR beta chain was recorded in a study of T-cell memory formation after mild COVID-19 (dated by TCRdb to the early 2020s). Some background on the complete study: Most TCR sequence clusters were specific to one of the two donors. Longitudinal TCRalpha and TCRbeta repertoire sequencing tracked T-cell clones expanding and contracting after mild COVID-19 in a couple of donors. Two young, previously healthy adult volunteers made up the cohort, one male and one female.

Ficoll-Paque density gradient centrifugation was the method used to isolate PBMCs. The germline V gene specifies LGHNA as CDR1 and YNFKEQ as CDR2. V is pruned by 1 base and J by 3 bases, leaving 8 bases of the junction without a gene match. The cysteine opens and the phenylalanine closes a CDR3 of 17 amino acids. Just the 51-base CDR3 DNA is kept, in frame starting at base 1. This clonotype was detected many times. The antigen it binds to is not known. No base quality information exists; no much larger clone differs at one position. The sequencer was an Illumina NovaSeq 6000. TCRalpha and TCRbeta cDNA libraries were built by 5'RACE with constant-segment primers, adding sample barcodes and unique molecular identifiers. RNA was extracted from every sample with Trizol reagent. Amplification of the libraries took two PCR steps, and the second step added a second sample barcode plus Illumina TruSeq adapters. Sequencing of the libraries was done on an Illumina NovaSeq, producing 2 x 150 bp paired-end reads. Per the authors' processing: Reads were demultiplexed and collapsed into UMI-guided consensus sequences with migec v1.2.7. Using mixcr v2.1.11, UMI consensuses were aligned to TRA and TRB V and J templates and then assembled into clonotypes. Clonotypes were classified as expanded or contracted when called significant by both edgeR and NoisET, with noise models trained on biological replicates. For edgeR calls, the thresholds were a false discovery rate-adjusted p below 0.01 and a log2 fold-change of 1. As an exploratory analysis of dynamics, PCA with hierarchical clustering was applied to max-normalized trajectories of the 1000 most abundant clonotypes. Each responding clone was given a CD4 or CD8 phenotype based on the CD4+ and CD8+ repertoires, which had been sequenced separately. The public reads were quality trimmed at Q25 with fastp and then assembled into clones with MiXCR by TCRdb, keeping productive beta chains. Rows matching on CDR3 protein sequence are summarized as one entry with the most common DNA and genes. TCRdb, not the original authors, processed these V and J calls. The sample yields about 39,000 distinct CDR3 sequences; about 6% were counted once. The biggest ten clones account for roughly 0.8% of the sample.

What the work shows at the level of the full study, not this receptor alone: Balanced CD4/CD8 phenotypes were observed for clones contracting from day 15 to 85, whereas a bias towards CD4+ was observed for a second wave of clones expanding from day 15 to 37. Contracting CD4+ clones were located mainly in the CM and EM memory subsets, whereas CD8+ clones were found to be enriched in EMRA. Only a couple of mild cases were covered in the study, and larger cohorts including severe cases with pre-infection samples were considered necessary. Some responding clones were found in pre-infection memory, which suggests that pre-existing cross-reactive memory T cells took part in the SARS-CoV-2 response. The second-wave clones that peaked on day 37 were not confirmed to be SARS-CoV-2 specific.

This TCR was recovered from an adult who had mild COVID-19 (a few samples of this study predate the infection). The sample titles of this study are shuffled in the database, so cell type and time point are left out. The sample was PBMCs or a T cell subset sorted from them (not recorded which). The rearrangement combines TRBV4-2 with TRBJ2-5; TRBD2 matches 10 bases in the middle. The CDR3 protein sequence reads: CASSQVIAGGREETQYF. The nucleotide sequence is given as TGTGCCAGCAGCCAAGTGATAGCGGGGGGTAGAGAAGAGACCCAGTACTTC.